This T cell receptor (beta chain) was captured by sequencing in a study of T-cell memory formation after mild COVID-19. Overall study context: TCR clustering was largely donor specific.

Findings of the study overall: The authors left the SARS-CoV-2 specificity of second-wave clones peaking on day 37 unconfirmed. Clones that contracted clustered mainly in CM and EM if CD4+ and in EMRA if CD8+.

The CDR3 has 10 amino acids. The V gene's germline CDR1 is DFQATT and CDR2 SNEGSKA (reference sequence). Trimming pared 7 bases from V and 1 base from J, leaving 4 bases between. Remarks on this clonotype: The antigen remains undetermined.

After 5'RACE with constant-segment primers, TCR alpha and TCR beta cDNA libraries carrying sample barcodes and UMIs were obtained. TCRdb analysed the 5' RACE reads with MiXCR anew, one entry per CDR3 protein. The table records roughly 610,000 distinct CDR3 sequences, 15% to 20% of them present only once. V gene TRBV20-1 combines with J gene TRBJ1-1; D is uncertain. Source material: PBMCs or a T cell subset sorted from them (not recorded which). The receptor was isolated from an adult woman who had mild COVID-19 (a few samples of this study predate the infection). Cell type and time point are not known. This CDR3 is CSVPNTEAFF. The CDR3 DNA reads TGCAGTGTCCCGAACACTGAAGCTTTCTTT.